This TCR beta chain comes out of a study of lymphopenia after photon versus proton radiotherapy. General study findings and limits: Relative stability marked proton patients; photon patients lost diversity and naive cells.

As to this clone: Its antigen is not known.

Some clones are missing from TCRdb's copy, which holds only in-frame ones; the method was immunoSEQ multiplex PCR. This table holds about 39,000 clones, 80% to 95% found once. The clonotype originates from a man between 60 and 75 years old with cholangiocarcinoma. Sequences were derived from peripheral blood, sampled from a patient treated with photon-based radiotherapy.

CDR3 in amino acids: CASSFEGQPQHF. The CDR3 DNA follows: TGTGCCAGCAGCTTTGAGGGGCAGCCCCAGCATTTT. V and J are TRBV7-9 and TRBJ1-5, with TRBD1 as a possible D gene (5 bases). The CDR3 loop spans 12 amino acids. Germline V gene data show CDR1 as SEHNR and CDR2 as FQNEAQ (reference sequence). Between the trimmed V and J ends, which lost 3 bases and 7 bases, there was a span of 7 bases. The complete variable domain, with remaining parts taken from reference TRBV7-9 and TRBJ1-5, reads DTGVSQNPRHKITKRGQNVTFRCDPISEHNRLYWYRQTLGQGPEFLTYFQNEAQLEKSRLLSDRFSAERPKGSFSTLEIQRTEQGDSAMYLCASSFEGQPQHFGDGTRLSIL.